This is a list of T cell receptor beta chains from one sample in a study of T cell repertoires in ileal Crohn's disease. Produced via immunoSEQ multiplex PCR; TCRdb's table is partial and in-frame only. Here the sample spans roughly 600 clones, more than 70% being singletons. Sequencing used ileal tissue. Source of these receptors: an adult with Crohn's disease. CDR3s include the opening cysteine and the closing phenylalanine or tryptophan. Fields, in order: clone size, J gene, D gene, V gene, CDR3 DNA, CDR3 protein. D genes are given only for firm matches. Expanded clones are given a class, and other clones once, few, many or no size at all.

- TRBJ2-7 TRBD1 TRBV28 TGTGCCAGCAGACATACCCGCAGGGGGCCTTCCTACGAGCAGTACTTC CASRHTRRGPSYEQYF
- TRBJ1-2 - TRBV10-1 TGCGCCAGCAGTTTTGACCTATCGCGAAAGACCTATGGCTACACCTTC CASSFDLSRKTYGYTF
- TRBJ2-5 TRBD2 TRBV7-8 TGTGCCAGCAGCCCCCATGAAAGACTAGCGGGTCAAGAGACCCAGTACTTC CASSPHERLAGQETQYF
few TRBJ2-3 - TRBV30 TGTGCCTGGAGTGTACTCTTCACAGATACGCAGTATTTT CAWSVLFTDTQYF
- TRBJ2-5 - TRBV4-1 TGCGCCAGCAGCCAAGGGCGTGGCGACTCCTCAGGGACCCAGTACTTC CASSQGRGDSSGTQYF
- TRBJ2-7 - TRBV7-2 TGTGCCAGCAGCTTATCCGGTTGGGGACAAGTCCTACGACAACAGTACTTC CASSLSGWGQVLRQQYF
- TRBJ2-5 TRBD1 TRBV5-6 TGTGCCAGCAGCCCGATGACAGGGGGGGAGACCCAGTACTTC CASSPMTGGETQYF
- TRBJ2-5 - TRBV7-8 TGTGCCAGCAGCTTAGTAGGTGGAATCCAAGAGACCCAGTACTTC CASSLVGGIQETQYF
- TRBJ2-1 - TRBV5-1 TGCGCCAGCAGCGGCCCCTTGGGGCCGAGCTCCTACAATGAGCAGTTCTTC CASSGPLGPSSYNEQFF
- TRBJ1-1 - TRBV7-9 TGTGCCAGCAGCCACTTACAGGGTGAAGCTTTCTTT CASSHLQGEAFF
- TRBJ2-5 - TRBV28 TGTGCCAGCCGTGGGGACCCCGATGGAGAGACCCAGTACTTC CASRGDPDGETQYF
- TRBJ1-1 - TRBV18 TGTGCCAGCTCACTACTCCGCGAGAACACTGAAGCTTTCTTT CASSLLRENTEAFF
- TRBJ2-1 - TRBV27 TGTGCCAGCGCACCGTTCGGGACCTCCTACAATGAGCAGTTCTTC CASAPFGTSYNEQFF
- TRBJ2-5 - TRBV10-3 TGTGCCATCAGTATGGATACCGCTGTGGAGACCCAGTACTTC CAISMDTAVETQYF
- TRBJ1-5 - TRBV9 TGTGCCAGCAGCGTAGACGGGAGCAATCAGCCCCAGCATTTT CASSVDGSNQPQHF